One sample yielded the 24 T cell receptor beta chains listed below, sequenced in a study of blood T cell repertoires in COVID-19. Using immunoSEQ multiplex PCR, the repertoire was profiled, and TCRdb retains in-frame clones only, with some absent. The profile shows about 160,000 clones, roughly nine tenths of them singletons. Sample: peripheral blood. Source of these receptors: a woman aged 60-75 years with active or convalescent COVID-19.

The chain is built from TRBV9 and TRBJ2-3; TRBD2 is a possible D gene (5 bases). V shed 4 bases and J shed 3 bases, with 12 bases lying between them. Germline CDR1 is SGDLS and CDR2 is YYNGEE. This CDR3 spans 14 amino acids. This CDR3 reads CASSPDSRTDTQYF. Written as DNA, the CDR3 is TGTGCCAGCAGCCCGGACTCAAGGACAGATACGCAGTATTTT.

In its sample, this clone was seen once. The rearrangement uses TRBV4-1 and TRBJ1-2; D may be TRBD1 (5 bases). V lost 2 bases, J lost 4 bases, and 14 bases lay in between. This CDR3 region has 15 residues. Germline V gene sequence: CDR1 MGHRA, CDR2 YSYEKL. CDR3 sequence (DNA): TGCGCCAGCAGCCAACTGGGGCTGACCGGCTATGGCTACACCTTC. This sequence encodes CASSQLGLTGYGYTF.

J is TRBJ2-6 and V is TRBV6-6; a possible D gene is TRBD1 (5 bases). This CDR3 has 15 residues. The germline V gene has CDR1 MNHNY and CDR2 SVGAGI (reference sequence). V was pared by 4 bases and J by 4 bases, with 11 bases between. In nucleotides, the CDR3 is TGTGCCAGCAGTTCCCAGGGTTTGGGGGCCAACGTCCTGACTTTC. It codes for CASSSQGLGANVLTF.

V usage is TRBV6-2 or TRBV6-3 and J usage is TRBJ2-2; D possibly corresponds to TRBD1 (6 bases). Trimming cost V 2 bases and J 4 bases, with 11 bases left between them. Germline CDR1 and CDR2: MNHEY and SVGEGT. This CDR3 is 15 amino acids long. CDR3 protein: CASSYGSTGTGELFF. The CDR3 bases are TGTGCCAGCAGTTACGGATCGACAGGCACCGGGGAGCTGTTTTTT.

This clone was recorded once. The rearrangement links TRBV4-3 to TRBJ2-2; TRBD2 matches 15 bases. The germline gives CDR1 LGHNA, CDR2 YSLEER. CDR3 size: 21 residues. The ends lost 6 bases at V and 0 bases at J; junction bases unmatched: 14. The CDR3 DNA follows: TGCGCCAGCAGTCACCCTCTTTGGACTAGCGGGGGGGTTTCGAACACCGGGGAGCTGTTTTTT. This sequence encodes CASSHPLWTSGGVSNTGELFF.

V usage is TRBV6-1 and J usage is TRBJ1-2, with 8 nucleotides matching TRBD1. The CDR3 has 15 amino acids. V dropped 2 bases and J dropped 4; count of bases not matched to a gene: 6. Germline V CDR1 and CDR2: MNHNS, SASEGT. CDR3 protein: CASSELPGGGYGYTF. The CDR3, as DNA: TGTGCCAGCAGTGAACTCCCAGGGGGCGGCTATGGCTACACCTTC.

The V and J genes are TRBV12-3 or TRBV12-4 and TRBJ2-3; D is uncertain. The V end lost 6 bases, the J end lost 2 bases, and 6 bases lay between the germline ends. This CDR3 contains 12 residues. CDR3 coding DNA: TGTGCCAGCAGCCCTTACACAGATACGCAGTATTTT. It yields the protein CASSPYTDTQYF.

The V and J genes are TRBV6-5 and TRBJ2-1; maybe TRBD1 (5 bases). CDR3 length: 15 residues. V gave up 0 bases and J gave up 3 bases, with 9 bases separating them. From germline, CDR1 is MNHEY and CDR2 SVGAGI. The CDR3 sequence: CASSYSGVGYNEQFF. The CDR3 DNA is TGTGCCAGCAGTTACTCAGGGGTGGGCTACAATGAGCAGTTCTTC.

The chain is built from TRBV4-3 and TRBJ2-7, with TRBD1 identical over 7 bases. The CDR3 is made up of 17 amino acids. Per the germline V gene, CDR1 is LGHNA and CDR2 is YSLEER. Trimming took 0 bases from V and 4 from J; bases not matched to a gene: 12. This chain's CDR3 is CASSQDAGGHLSYEQYF. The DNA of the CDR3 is TGCGCCAGCAGCCAAGATGCAGGGGGACATTTAAGTTACGAGCAGTACTTC.

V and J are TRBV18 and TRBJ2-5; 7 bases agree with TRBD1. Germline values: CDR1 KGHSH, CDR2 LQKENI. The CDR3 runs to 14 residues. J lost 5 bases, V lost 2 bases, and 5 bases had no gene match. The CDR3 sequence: CASSPNRGRETQYF. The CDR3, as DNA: TGTGCCAGCTCACCAAACAGGGGACGGGAGACCCAGTACTTC.

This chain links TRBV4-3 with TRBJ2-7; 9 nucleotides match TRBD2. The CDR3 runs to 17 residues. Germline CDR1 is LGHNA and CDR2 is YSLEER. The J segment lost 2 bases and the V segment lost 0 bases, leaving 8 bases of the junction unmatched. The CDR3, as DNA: TGCGCCAGCAGCCAAGATAATAGACTAGCGGCACCCTACGAGCAGTACTTC. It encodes CASSQDNRLAAPYEQYF.

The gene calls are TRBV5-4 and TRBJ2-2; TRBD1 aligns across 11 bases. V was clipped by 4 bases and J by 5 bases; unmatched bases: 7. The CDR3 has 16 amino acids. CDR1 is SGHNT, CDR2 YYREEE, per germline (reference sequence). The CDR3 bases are TGTGCCAGCAGCCGAGGACAGGGGGCAGGTACCGGGGAGCTGTTTTTT. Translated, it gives CASSRGQGAGTGELFF.

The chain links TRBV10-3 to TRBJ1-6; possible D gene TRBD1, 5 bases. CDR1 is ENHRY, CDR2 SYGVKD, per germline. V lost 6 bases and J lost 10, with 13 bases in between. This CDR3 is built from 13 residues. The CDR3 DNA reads TGTGCCATCAGAAAGGGTAGGGGATCACCCCTCCACTTT. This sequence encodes CAIRKGRGSPLHF.

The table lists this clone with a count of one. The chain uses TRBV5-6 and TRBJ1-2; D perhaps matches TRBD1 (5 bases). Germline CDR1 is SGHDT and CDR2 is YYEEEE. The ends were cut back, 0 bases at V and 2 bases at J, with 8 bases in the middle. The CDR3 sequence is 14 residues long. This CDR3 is CASSLGGTNYGYTF. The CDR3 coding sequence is TGTGCCAGCAGCTTGGGGGGCACAAACTATGGCTACACCTTC.

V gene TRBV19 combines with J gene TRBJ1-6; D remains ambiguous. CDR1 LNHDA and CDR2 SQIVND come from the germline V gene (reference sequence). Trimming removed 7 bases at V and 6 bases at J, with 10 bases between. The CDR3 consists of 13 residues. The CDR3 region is CASMEQTNSPLHF. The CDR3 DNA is TGTGCCAGTATGGAACAGACTAATTCACCCCTCCACTTT.

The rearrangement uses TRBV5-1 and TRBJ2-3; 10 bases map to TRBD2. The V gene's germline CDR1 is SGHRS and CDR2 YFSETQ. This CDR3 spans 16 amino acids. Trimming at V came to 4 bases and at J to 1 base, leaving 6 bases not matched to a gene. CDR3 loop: CASSHGTSVGTDTQYF. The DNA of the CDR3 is TGCGCCAGCAGCCATGGGACTAGCGTTGGCACAGATACGCAGTATTTT.

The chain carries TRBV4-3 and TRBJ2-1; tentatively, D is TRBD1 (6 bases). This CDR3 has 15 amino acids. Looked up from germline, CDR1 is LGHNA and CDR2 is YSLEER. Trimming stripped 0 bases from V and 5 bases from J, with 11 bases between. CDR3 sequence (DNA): TGCGCCAGCAGCCAAGAGATGGGACAACACAATGAGCAGTTCTTC. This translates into CASSQEMGQHNEQFF.

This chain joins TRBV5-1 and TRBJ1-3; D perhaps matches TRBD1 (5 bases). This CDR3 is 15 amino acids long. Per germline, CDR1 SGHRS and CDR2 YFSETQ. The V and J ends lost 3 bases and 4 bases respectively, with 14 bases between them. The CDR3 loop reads CASSSGGTGGNTIYF. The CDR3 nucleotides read TGCGCCAGCAGCTCCGGGGGAACTGGGGGAAACACCATATATTTT.

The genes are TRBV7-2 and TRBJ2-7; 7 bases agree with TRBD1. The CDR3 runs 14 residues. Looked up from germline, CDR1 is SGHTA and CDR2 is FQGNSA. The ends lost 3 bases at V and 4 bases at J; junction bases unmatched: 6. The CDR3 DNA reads TGTGCCAGCAGCTTTTTTCGACAGGGTTACGAGCAGTACTTC. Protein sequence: CASSFFRQGYEQYF.

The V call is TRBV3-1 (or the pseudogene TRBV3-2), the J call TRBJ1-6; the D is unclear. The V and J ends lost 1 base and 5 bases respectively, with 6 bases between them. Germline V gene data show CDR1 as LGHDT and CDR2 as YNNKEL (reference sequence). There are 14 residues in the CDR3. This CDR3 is CASSQGRDNSPLHF. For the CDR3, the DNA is TGTGCCAGCAGCCAAGGGCGGGATAATTCACCCCTCCACTTT.

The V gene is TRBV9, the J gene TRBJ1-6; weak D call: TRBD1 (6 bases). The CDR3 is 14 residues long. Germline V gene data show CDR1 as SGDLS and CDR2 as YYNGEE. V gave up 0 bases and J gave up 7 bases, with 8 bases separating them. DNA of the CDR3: TGTGCCAGCAGCGTAGAGGGGGGGAATTCACCCCTCCACTTT. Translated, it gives CASSVEGGNSPLHF.

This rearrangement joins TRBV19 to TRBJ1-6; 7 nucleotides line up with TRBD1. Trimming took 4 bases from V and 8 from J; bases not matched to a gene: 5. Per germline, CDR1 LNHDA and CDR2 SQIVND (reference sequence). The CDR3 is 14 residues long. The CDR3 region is CASSRDSDYSPLHF. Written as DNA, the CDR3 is TGTGCCAGTAGTAGGGACAGTGACTATTCACCCCTCCACTTT.

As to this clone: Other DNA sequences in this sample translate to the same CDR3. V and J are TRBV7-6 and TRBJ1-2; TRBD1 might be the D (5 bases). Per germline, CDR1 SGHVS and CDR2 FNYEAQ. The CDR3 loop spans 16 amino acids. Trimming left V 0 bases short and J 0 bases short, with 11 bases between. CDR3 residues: CASSLAPRATNYGYTF. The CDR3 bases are TGTGCCAGCAGCTTAGCGCCCAGGGCAACTAACTATGGCTACACCTTC. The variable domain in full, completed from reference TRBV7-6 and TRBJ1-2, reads GAGVSQSPRYKVTKRGQDVALRCDPISGHVSLYWYRQALGQGPEFLTYFNYEAQQDKSGLPNDRFSAERPEGSISTLTIQRTEQRDSAMYRCASSLAPRATNYGYTFGSGTRLTVV.

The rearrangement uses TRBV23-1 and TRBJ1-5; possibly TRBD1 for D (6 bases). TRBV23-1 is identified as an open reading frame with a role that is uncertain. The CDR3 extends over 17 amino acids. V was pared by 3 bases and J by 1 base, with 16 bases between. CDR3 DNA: TGCGCCAGCAGTCACCTCAAACAGGGTACCAGCAATCAGCCCCAGCATTTT. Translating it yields CASSHLKQGTSNQPQHF.